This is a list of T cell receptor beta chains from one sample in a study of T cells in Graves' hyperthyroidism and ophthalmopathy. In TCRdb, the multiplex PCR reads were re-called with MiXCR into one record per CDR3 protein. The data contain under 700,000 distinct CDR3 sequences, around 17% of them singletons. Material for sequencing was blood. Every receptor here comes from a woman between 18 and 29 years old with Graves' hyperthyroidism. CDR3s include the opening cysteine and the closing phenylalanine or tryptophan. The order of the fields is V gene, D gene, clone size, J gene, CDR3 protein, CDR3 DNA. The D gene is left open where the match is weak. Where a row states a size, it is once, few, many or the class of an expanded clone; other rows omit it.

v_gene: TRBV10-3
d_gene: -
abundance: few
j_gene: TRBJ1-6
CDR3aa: CAISAEGSPLHF
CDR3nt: TGTGCCATCAGTGCGGAGGGTTCACCCCTCCACTTT

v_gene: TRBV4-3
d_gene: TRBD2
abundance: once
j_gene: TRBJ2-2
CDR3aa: CASSVGTGGLTGELFF
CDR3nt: TGCGCCAGCAGCGTGGGAACGGGGGGGCTGACCGGGGAGCTGTTTTTT

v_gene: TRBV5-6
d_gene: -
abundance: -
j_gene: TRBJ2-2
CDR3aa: CASSLGIGNTGELFF
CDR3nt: TGTGCCAGCAGCTTGGGGATAGGGAACACCGGGGAGCTGTTTTTT

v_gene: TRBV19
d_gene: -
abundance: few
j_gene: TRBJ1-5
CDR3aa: CASKKGGNSNQPQHF
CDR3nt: TGTGCCAGTAAAAAGGGGGGAAATAGCAATCAGCCCCAGCATTTT

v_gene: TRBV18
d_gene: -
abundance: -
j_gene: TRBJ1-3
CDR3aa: CASSPGPVSGNTIYF
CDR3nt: TGTGCCAGCTCACCGGGGCCAGTCTCTGGAAACACCATATATTTT

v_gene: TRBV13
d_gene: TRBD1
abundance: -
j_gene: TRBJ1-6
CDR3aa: CASSSQGAKSNSPLHF
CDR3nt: TGTGCCAGCAGCTCTCAGGGGGCGAAGAGTAATTCACCCCTCCACTTT

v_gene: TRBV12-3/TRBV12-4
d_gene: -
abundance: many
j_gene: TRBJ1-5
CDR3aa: CASSSTVGQPQHF
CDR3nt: TGTGCCAGCAGTTCGACAGTAGGTCAGCCCCAGCATTTT

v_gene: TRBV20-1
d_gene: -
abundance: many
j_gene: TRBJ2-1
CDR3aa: CSASMATRPYNEQFF
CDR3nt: TGCAGTGCTAGTATGGCTACACGACCCTACAATGAGCAGTTCTTC

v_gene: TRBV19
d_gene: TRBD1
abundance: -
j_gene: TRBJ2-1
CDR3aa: CASSKGQGPTNEQFF
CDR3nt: TGTGCCAGTAGTAAGGGACAGGGGCCTACCAATGAGCAGTTCTTC

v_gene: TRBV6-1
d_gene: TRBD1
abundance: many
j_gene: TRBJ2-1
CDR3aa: CASSPRQGMNEQFF
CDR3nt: TGTGCCAGCAGTCCAAGACAGGGAATGAATGAGCAGTTCTTC

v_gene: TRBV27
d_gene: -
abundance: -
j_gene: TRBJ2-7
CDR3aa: CASRMGLVYEQYF
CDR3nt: TGTGCCAGCAGGATGGGACTCGTATACGAGCAGTACTTC

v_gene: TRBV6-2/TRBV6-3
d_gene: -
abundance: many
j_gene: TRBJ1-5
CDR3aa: CASSLFQGLRNQPQHF
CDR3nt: TGTGCCAGCAGTCTATTCCAGGGGTTAAGGAATCAGCCCCAGCATTTT

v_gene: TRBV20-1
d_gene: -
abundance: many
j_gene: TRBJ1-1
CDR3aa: CSASHILIQANTEAFF
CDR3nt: TGCAGTGCTTCCCACATCCTGATACAAGCGAACACTGAAGCTTTCTTT

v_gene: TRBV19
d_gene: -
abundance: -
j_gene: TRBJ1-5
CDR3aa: CASSPSGGLDQPQHF
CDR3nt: TGTGCCAGTAGTCCCAGTGGGGGTTTGGATCAGCCCCAGCATTTT

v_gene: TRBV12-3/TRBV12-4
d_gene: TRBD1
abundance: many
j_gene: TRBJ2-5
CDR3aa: CASTVGQGAETQYF
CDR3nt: TGTGCCAGCACCGTGGGACAGGGCGCGGAGACCCAGTACTTC

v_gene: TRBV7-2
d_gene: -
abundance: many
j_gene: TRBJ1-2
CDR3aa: CASSLKPGINGYTF
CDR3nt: TGTGCCAGCAGCTTAAAACCCGGGATTAACGGCTACACCTTC

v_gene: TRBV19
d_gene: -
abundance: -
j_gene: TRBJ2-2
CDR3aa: CATGLLNTGELFF
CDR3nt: TGTGCCACCGGACTCCTGAACACCGGGGAGCTGTTTTTT

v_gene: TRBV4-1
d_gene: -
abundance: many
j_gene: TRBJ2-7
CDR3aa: CASSREGDYEQYF
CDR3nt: TGCGCCAGCAGCCGAGAAGGGGACTACGAGCAGTACTTC

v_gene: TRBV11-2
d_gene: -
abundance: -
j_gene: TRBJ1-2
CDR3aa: CASSLPPGGNYGYTF
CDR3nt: TGTGCCAGCAGCTTACCCCCGGGGGGGAACTATGGCTACACCTTC

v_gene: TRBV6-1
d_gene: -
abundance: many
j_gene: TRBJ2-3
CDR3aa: CASRDDMWADTQYF
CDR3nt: TGTGCCAGCAGGGACGACATGTGGGCAGATACGCAGTATTTT

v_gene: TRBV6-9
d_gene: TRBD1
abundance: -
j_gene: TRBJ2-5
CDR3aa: CASSSGDREETQYF
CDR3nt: TGTGCCAGCAGTTCCGGGGACAGAGAAGAGACCCAGTACTTC

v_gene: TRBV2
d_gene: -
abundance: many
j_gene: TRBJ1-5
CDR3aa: CASSDSEAGQPQHF
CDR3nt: TGTGCCAGCAGTGACAGTGAGGCGGGACAGCCCCAGCATTTT

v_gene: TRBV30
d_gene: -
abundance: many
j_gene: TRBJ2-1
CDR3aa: CAWTYGSLSYNEQFF
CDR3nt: TGTGCCTGGACCTACGGGTCCCTATCCTACAATGAGCAGTTCTTC

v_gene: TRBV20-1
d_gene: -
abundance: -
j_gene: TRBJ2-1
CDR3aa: CSARLDEQFF
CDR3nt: TGCAGTGCCCGATTGGATGAGCAGTTCTTC

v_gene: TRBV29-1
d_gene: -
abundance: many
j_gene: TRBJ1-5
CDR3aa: CSVVESGGGNQPQHF
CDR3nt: TGCAGCGTTGTGGAGTCCGGGGGAGGCAATCAGCCCCAGCATTTT

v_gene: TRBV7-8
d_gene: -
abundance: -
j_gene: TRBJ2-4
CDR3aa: CASSPGRALAKNIQYF
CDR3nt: TGTGCCAGCAGTCCTGGGCGGGCGCTAGCCAAAAACATTCAGTACTTC

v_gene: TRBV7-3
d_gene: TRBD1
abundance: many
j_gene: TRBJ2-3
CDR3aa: CASRRTGDTDTQYF
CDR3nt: TGTGCCAGCAGGAGGACAGGGGACACAGATACGCAGTATTTT

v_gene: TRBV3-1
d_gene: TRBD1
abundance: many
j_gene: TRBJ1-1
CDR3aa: CASSQRGGLNTEAFF
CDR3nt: TGTGCCAGCAGCCAAAGAGGGGGCCTGAACACTGAAGCTTTCTTT

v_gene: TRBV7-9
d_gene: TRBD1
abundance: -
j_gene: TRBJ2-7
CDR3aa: CASSLAGTGISYEQYF
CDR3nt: TGTGCCAGCAGCTTAGCGGGGACAGGGATTTCCTACGAGCAGTACTTC

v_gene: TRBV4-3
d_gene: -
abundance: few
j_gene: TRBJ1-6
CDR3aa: CASSQDNRVNSPLHF
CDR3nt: TGCGCCAGCAGCCAGGATAACAGGGTTAATTCACCCCTCCACTTT

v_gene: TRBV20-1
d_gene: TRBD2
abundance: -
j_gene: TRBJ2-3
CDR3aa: CSASGGLVGLRTDTQYF
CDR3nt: TGCAGTGCTAGTGGGGGACTAGTCGGGCTCCGCACAGATACGCAGTATTTT

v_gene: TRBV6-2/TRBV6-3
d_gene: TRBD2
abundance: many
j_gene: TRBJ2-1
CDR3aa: CASSRGLAGGYNEQFF
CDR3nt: TGTGCCAGCAGCCGAGGACTAGCGGGAGGCTACAATGAGCAGTTCTTC

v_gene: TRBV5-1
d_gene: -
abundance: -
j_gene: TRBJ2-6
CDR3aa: CASSSTTSGANVLTF
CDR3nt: TGCGCCAGCAGCTCAACGACCTCTGGGGCCAACGTCCTGACTTTC

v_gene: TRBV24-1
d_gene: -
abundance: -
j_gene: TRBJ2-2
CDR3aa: CATRQNRDTGELFF
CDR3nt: TGTGCCACCAGGCAAAACAGGGACACCGGGGAGCTGTTTTTT

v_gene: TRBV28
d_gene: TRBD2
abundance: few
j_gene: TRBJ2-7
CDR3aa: CATNNRGGGLAGRYEQYF
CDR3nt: TGTGCCACCAATAATAGAGGGGGGGGACTAGCGGGACGCTACGAGCAGTACTTC

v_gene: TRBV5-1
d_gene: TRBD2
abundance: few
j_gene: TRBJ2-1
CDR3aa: CASSLVTSGGGNEQFF
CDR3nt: TGCGCCAGCAGCTTGGTGACTAGCGGGGGTGGGAATGAGCAGTTCTTC

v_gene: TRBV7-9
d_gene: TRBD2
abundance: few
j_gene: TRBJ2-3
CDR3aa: CASSPRRTSGRADTQYF
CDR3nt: TGTGCCAGCAGCCCGAGAAGGACTAGCGGGAGGGCAGATACGCAGTATTTT

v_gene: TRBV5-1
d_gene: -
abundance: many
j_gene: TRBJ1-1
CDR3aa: CASSLAPGRNTEAFF
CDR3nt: TGCGCCAGCAGCTTGGCTCCGGGCAGGAACACTGAAGCTTTCTTT

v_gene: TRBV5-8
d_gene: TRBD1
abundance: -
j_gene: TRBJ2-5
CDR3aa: CASSLPGQGIQETRYF
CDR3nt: TGTGCCAGCAGCTTACCGGGACAGGGGATTCAAGAGACCCGGTACTTC

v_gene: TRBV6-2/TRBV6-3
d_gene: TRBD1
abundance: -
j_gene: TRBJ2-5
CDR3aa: CASSPGQQDQETQYF
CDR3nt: TGTGCCAGCAGTCCGGGACAGCAGGACCAAGAGACCCAGTACTTC

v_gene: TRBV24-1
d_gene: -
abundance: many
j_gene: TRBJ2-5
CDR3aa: CATSDLGAGETQYF
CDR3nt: TGTGCCACCAGTGATTTAGGGGCGGGGGAGACCCAGTACTTC

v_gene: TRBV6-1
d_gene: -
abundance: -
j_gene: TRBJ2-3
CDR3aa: CASTTPDREGGTDTQYF
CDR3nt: TGTGCCAGCACCACGCCGGACAGGGAGGGAGGCACAGATACGCAGTATTTT

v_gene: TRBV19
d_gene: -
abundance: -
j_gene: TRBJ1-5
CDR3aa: CASSVREGQPQHF
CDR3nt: TGTGCCAGTAGTGTTCGGGAAGGACAGCCCCAGCATTTT

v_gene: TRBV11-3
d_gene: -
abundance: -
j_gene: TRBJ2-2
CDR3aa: CASSLGRGMRLRSNAGELFF
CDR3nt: TGTGCCAGCAGCTTGGGACGTGGAATGAGGTTACGGTCGAACGCCGGGGAGCTGTTTTTT

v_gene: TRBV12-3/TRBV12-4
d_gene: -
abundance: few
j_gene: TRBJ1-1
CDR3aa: CASSLSGPNTEAFF
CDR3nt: TGTGCCAGCAGTTTATCAGGGCCGAACACTGAAGCTTTCTTT

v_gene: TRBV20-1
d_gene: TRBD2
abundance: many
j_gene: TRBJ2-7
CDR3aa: CSAAPGSVAGSPTNF
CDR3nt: TGCAGTGCTGCCCCCGGTTCGGTAGCGGGGTCCCCTACGAACTTC

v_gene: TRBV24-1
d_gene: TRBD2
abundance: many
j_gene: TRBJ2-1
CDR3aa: CATSGPLAGGFNEQFF
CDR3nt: TGTGCCACCAGTGGCCCACTAGCGGGAGGCTTCAATGAGCAGTTCTTC

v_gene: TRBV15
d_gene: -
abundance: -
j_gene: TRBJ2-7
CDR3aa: CATSRGGLRESYEQYF
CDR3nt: TGTGCCACCAGCAGAGGGGGGCTAAGGGAGTCCTACGAGCAGTACTTC

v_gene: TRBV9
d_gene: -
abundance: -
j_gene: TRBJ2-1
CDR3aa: CASQGQQGRDEQFF
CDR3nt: TGTGCCAGCCAGGGGCAACAGGGCCGGGATGAGCAGTTCTTC